The rows below give T cell receptor beta chains drawn from one sample of a study of OX40 agonist ivuxolimab in advanced cancers. Sequenced by immunoSEQ multiplex PCR; TCRdb stores in-frame clones only, minus some. The top ten clones hold roughly 0.4% of a sample with over 75,000 clones, 75% to 95% of them seen once. The sample in question was CD4+ or CD8+ T cells sorted from blood, obtained in a trial of the OX40 agonist ivuxolimab. The receptors originated from an adult with an advanced solid tumor such as melanoma, head and neck, liver or kidney cancer. The CDR3 runs from the conserved cysteine through the conserved F or W. The order of the fields is V gene, D gene, clone size, J gene, CDR3 DNA, CDR3 protein. D genes are given only for firm matches. Clone size, where shown, is once, few, many, or a class for clones that have expanded.

TRBV6-4	TRBD1	NA	TRBJ1-4	TGTGCCAGGAGCCACAGGGGGCGAATCTTCAGTGAAAAACTGTTTTTT	CARSHRGRIFSEKLFF
TRBV5-1	TRBD2	NA	TRBJ2-3	TGCGCCAGCAGCCCGACCTTACGACTAGCGGGGGCCAATACGCAGTATTTT	CASSPTLRLAGANTQYF
TRBV27	NA	few	TRBJ2-2	TGTGCCAGCAGTTTGAGGGTTAATGGCGGGGAGCTGTTTTTT	CASSLRVNGGELFF
TRBV5-4	NA	NA	TRBJ2-7	TGTGCCAGCGGGGGGCCCGGGACTTTCTCCTACGAGCAGTACTTC	CASGGPGTFSYEQYF
TRBV7-2	TRBD1	NA	TRBJ1-2	TGTGCCAGCAGCTTGGGACAGGGGGGCTATGGCTACACCTTC	CASSLGQGGYGYTF
TRBV5-5	TRBD2	NA	TRBJ2-3	TGTGCCAGCAGCTTGTTGCTAGCGGGGGCCACAGATACGCAGTATTTT	CASSLLLAGATDTQYF
TRBV2	TRBD1	NA	TRBJ1-6	TGTGCCAGCAGTGGGACAGGCGATAATTCACCCCTCCACTTT	CASSGTGDNSPLHF
TRBV6-6	TRBD2	NA	TRBJ2-1	TGTGCCAGCAGTTACCCCGGGACTAGGGGGAATGAGCAGTTCTTC	CASSYPGTRGNEQFF
TRBV11-2	TRBD2	NA	TRBJ2-7	TGTGCCAGCAGCCTTTCTAGCGGGAGGACGTACGAGCAGTACTTC	CASSLSSGRTYEQYF
TRBV19	NA	NA	TRBJ2-7	TGTGCCAGTAGTATATGGGGCCGACGGAGCTCCTACGAGCAGTACTTC	CASSIWGRRSSYEQYF
TRBV19	TRBD2	NA	TRBJ2-7	TGTGCCAGTAGTATCCGACTAGCGGGGCTTTACGAGCAGTACTTC	CASSIRLAGLYEQYF
TRBV7-2	TRBD1	NA	TRBJ1-6	TGTGCCAGCAGCGCAGGAAACAGGGGTAATTCACCCCTCCACTTT	CASSAGNRGNSPLHF
TRBV2	NA	NA	TRBJ2-2	TGTGCCAGCGGGGGGAACACCGGGGAGCTGTTTTTT	CASGGNTGELFF
TRBV28	NA	NA	TRBJ2-1	TGTGCCAGCAGTTTTGAGTCCGCTACCCGTCAGTTCTTC	CASSFESATRQFF
TRBV5-5	TRBD1	NA	TRBJ1-2	TGTGCCAGCAGCCAAACAGGGGGTAAGGGCTACACCTTC	CASSQTGGKGYTF
TRBV2	TRBD1	NA	TRBJ1-5	TGTGCCAGCAGGGAGACAGGGGGTGGAAATCAGCCCCAGCATTTT	CASRETGGGNQPQHF
TRBV19	NA	once	TRBJ2-7	TGTGCCAGTAGTATAGCTGGGCTCGGGTACGAGCAGTACTTC	CASSIAGLGYEQYF
TRBV7-2	NA	NA	TRBJ2-7	TGTGCCAGCAGCTTAGAGTCCGGGGGAACTTACGAGCAGTACTTC	CASSLESGGTYEQYF
TRBV28	NA	NA	TRBJ1-3	TGTGCCAGCAGTACAGGAAACACCATATATTTT	CASSTGNTIYF
TRBV28	NA	NA	TRBJ1-2	TGTGCCAGCAATCTCCAGGGGAACTATGGCTACACCTTC	CASNLQGNYGYTF
TRBV6-4	NA	NA	TRBJ2-2	TGTGCCAGCAGTGACTCACCCATTGGACTTCCTAACACCGGGGAGCTGTTTTTT	CASSDSPIGLPNTGELFF
TRBV29-1	NA	NA	TRBJ2-7	TGCAGCGCCCTACAGGGCTCAACAGGGGAGCAGTACTTC	CSALQGSTGEQYF
TRBV6-5	NA	NA	TRBJ2-2	TGTGCCAGCAGTTACTCAGAGAACACCGGGGAGCTGTTTTTT	CASSYSENTGELFF
TRBV19	TRBD1	NA	TRBJ2-7	TGTGCCAGTAGTACCACAGGGGACTCCTACGAGCAGTACTTC	CASSTTGDSYEQYF
TRBV9	TRBD1	NA	TRBJ2-6	TGTGCCAGCAGCGTAGGGGGACAGGGCTTCGGGGCCAACGTCCTGACTTTC	CASSVGGQGFGANVLTF
TRBV5-1	NA	NA	TRBJ2-2	TGCGCCAGCAGCCCTGACGGTCGCGGGGAGCTGTTTTTT	CASSPDGRGELFF
TRBV11-2	TRBD1	NA	TRBJ2-7	TGTGCCAGCGGAAACCGGGACAGGGGGGATTACGAGCAGTACTTC	CASGNRDRGDYEQYF
TRBV2	TRBD1	NA	TRBJ1-1	TGTGCCAGCAGGCTAAGACAGGGAAAGAACACTGAAGCTTTCTTT	CASRLRQGKNTEAFF
TRBV6-5	TRBD2	NA	TRBJ2-7	TGTGCCAGCAGTTACCGGGGGGGTAGCTCCTACGAGCAGTACTTC	CASSYRGGSSYEQYF
TRBV18	TRBD2	once	TRBJ2-5	TGTGCCAGCTCAGTCAGTAGAGCGGGGGCCCAAGAGACCCAGTACTTC	CASSVSRAGAQETQYF
TRBV9	NA	NA	TRBJ2-2	TGTGCCAGCAGCGTAGACGGAAACACCGGGGAGCTGTTTTTT	CASSVDGNTGELFF
TRBV5-1	TRBD2	NA	TRBJ2-2	TGCGCCAGCAGCTTGAAGGCGGGAGGTTTCGCCGGGGAGCTGTTTTTT	CASSLKAGGFAGELFF
TRBV19	TRBD1	NA	TRBJ2-7	TGTGCCAGCTCGACCCTTGGGACAGGGCAGTACGAGCAGTACTTC	CASSTLGTGQYEQYF
TRBV11-2	NA	once	TRBJ2-1	TGTGCCAGCAGCTTATCAGGGATCAATGAGCAGTTCTTC	CASSLSGINEQFF
TRBV19	NA	NA	TRBJ2-2	TGTGCCAGTGTCACAGGGAATTGGCGCGGGGAGCTGTTTTTT	CASVTGNWRGELFF
TRBV9	TRBD2	once	TRBJ2-1	TGTGCCAGCAGCGGAGGAGATAGCGGGGGCTACAATGAGCAGTTCTTC	CASSGGDSGGYNEQFF
TRBV19	NA	once	TRBJ1-1	TGTGCCAGTAGTATTGAGAACAGGGCGAACACTGAAGCTTTCTTT	CASSIENRANTEAFF
TRBV10-3	NA	NA	TRBJ1-1	TGTGCCATCAGTGTGGATGGGGTGGAAGCTTTCTTT	CAISVDGVEAFF
TRBV12-5	NA	NA	TRBJ1-4	TGTGCTAGTGCCTTCCGAGGGGGGAGTGAAAAACTGTTTTTT	CASAFRGGSEKLFF
TRBV11-3	TRBD2	NA	TRBJ2-5	TGTGCCAGCAGCTTTAGGAACAGCGGGGACGGATTCAGGCAGACCCAGTACTTC	CASSFRNSGDGFRQTQYF
TRBV6-5	NA	few	TRBJ1-1	TGTGCCAGCAGTAGCCCCGGCCTGAACACTGAAGCTTTCTTT	CASSSPGLNTEAFF
TRBV9	NA	NA	TRBJ2-7	TGTGCCAGCAGCGGCCACGGGACCGACACCTACGAGCAGTACTTC	CASSGHGTDTYEQYF
TRBV6-5	NA	NA	TRBJ1-6	TGTGCCAGCAGTTACGGGGATTCACCCCTCCACTTT	CASSYGDSPLHF
TRBV27	TRBD2	NA	TRBJ2-1	TGTGCCAGCAGTCCCGAACTAGCGGGGAGGGGCAATGAGCAGTTCTTC	CASSPELAGRGNEQFF
TRBV6-6	NA	NA	TRBJ2-7	TGTGCCAGCAGTTACCCAACCTCAGGGCGGTGGTACTTC	CASSYPTSGRWYF
TRBV11-2	NA	NA	TRBJ2-5	TGTGCCAGCAGGGGAGGGTCGACAGGGTCGACAGAGACCCAGTACTTC	CASRGGSTGSTETQYF
TRBV5-1	TRBD1	once	TRBJ2-7	TGCGCCAGCAGGCGGGACAGGGACAGGTCCTACGAGCAGTACTTC	CASRRDRDRSYEQYF
TRBV7-8	NA	NA	TRBJ1-3	TGTGCCAGCAGCTTAGCGGAGGGGGTGGGGCACACCATATATTTT	CASSLAEGVGHTIYF
TRBV19	NA	NA	TRBJ1-1	TGTGCCAGCGGACCGTGGACTGAAGCTTTCTTT	CASGPWTEAFF
TRBV28	TRBD2	NA	TRBJ2-7	TGTGCCAGCAGGGCTAGCGGGAGGTTAGAGCAGTACTTC	CASRASGRLEQYF
TRBV7-9	NA	NA	TRBJ2-7	TGTGCCAGCAGCTTAGCGCAGGACGTTTACGAGCAGTACTTC	CASSLAQDVYEQYF
TRBV10-3	NA	few	TRBJ1-2	TGTGCCATCAGTTCGGACCGGCTCTATGGCTACACCTTC	CAISSDRLYGYTF
TRBV7-2	NA	NA	TRBJ1-2	TGTGCCAGCAGTTTTCCCTGGTTGCAAGGCTACACCTTC	CASSFPWLQGYTF
TRBV19	NA	NA	TRBJ2-7	TGTGCCAGTAGTATCGGCCGGGACCGGTCGCAGTACTTC	CASSIGRDRSQYF
TRBV5-1	NA	NA	TRBJ2-3	TGCGCCAGCAGCTTGGAAGGCAGATCAACAGATACGCAGTATTTT	CASSLEGRSTDTQYF
TRBV28	NA	NA	TRBJ1-1	TGTGCCAGCAGTCCGCCAGCGAACACTGAAGCTTTCTTT	CASSPPANTEAFF
TRBV6-5	NA	NA	TRBJ2-1	TGTGCCAGCAGTACGTCCCGGGACCCCCTTCCCCAGTTCTTC	CASSTSRDPLPQFF
TRBV5-1	NA	once	TRBJ2-7	TGCGCCAGCGGGGGTGTCTATCCTTCCTACGAGCAGTACTTC	CASGGVYPSYEQYF
TRBV19	TRBD2	once	TRBJ2-3	TGTGCCAGTAGCGCGAGCGGAGGCGGGAGGGCCAAGTATTTT	CASSASGGGRAKYF